These 26 T cell receptor beta chains were sequenced from one sample in a study of T cell changes during pregnancy in multiple sclerosis. The table came from immunoSEQ multiplex PCR; TCRdb's copy has only in-frame clones and leaves some out. Among fewer than 65,000 clones listed, approximately 91% were seen once. Material: CD8+ T cells from peripheral blood mononuclear cells, obtained after pregnancy. These receptor sequences come from a female donor with multiple sclerosis, enrolled in a pregnancy study.

The V call is TRBV4-1, the J call TRBJ2-2; D might be TRBD2 (7 bases). Germline-derived CDR1 and CDR2 are MGHRA and YSYEKL. V was cut by 0 bases and J by 4 bases, with 12 bases left in between. The CDR3 sequence is 16 residues long. CDR3 protein: CASSQENGGLTGELFF. The DNA for the CDR3 is TGCGCCAGCAGCCAAGAAAACGGGGGGCTCACCGGGGAGCTGTTTTTT.

The chain couples TRBV4-2 to TRBJ2-1; 11 bases agree with TRBD1. The CDR3 consists of 14 residues. Germline CDR1 reads LGHNA; CDR2 reads YNFKEQ. Trimming cost V 3 bases and J 7 bases; bases outside gene matches: 2. The CDR3 spells CASSHGQGANEQFF. The CDR3 DNA reads TGTGCCAGCAGCCACGGACAGGGGGCGAATGAGCAGTTCTTC.

This chain uses TRBV7-9 with TRBJ2-3; TRBD2 matches at 7 bases. This CDR3 has 14 amino acids. Germline CDR1 and CDR2: SEHNR and FQNEAQ (reference sequence). The V segment lost 8 bases and the J segment 5 bases; nucleotides outside the gene matches: 10. CDR3 loop: CASEDLAVRDTQYF. CDR3 sequence (DNA): TGTGCCAGCGAAGATCTAGCGGTGAGAGATACGCAGTATTTT.

The chain uses TRBV27 and TRBJ2-2; D unclear. The CDR3 covers 14 residues. Trimming removed 2 bases from V and 4 bases from J, with 8 bases in between. Per germline, CDR1 MNHEY and CDR2 SMNVEV (reference sequence). This CDR3 reads CASSLMSGTGELFF. The CDR3 DNA sequence: TGTGCCAGCAGTTTAATGTCCGGCACCGGGGAGCTGTTTTTT.

The V and J genes are TRBV6-4 and TRBJ2-1; unclear D gene. The CDR3 covers 11 residues. The V and J ends lost 4 bases and 6 bases respectively, with 4 bases between them. CDR1 MRHNA and CDR2 SNTAGT come from the germline V gene. CDR3 residues: CASSVGNEQFF. The CDR3 DNA sequence: TGTGCCAGCAGTGTCGGCAATGAGCAGTTCTTC.

The gene calls are TRBV11-3 and TRBJ1-1, with 8 bases lining up with TRBD1. The trim removed 8 bases at V and 5 bases at J, leaving 7 bases unmatched. In germline, CDR1 is SGHNT, CDR2 YENEEA. The CDR3 consists of 13 residues. CDR3 sequence: CASGTGAGTEAFF. CDR3 sequence (DNA): TGTGCCAGCGGGACAGGCGCGGGAACTGAAGCTTTCTTT. The complete variable domain, with remaining parts taken from reference TRBV11-3 and TRBJ1-1, reads EAGVVQSPRYKIIEKKQPVAFWCNPISGHNTLYWYLQNLGQGPELLIRYENEEAVDDSQLPKDRFSAERLKGVDSTLKIQPAELGDSAVYLCASGTGAGTEAFFGQGTRLTVV.

The chain recombines TRBV2 with TRBJ1-2; D is perhaps TRBD1 (5 bases). Germline CDR1 SNHLY, CDR2 FYNNEI. The germline V and J ends were trimmed by 1 base and 4 bases, with 7 bases remaining between them. There are 13 residues in the CDR3. Here the CDR3 DNA reads TGTGCCAGCAGTGAAGGACAGAGCTATGGCTACACCTTC. Translation: CASSEGQSYGYTF.

The chain recombines TRBV25-1 with TRBJ2-5; TRBD2 is a possible D gene (5 bases). This CDR3 comprises 14 residues. V was clipped by 2 bases and J by 3 bases, with 10 bases between them. Per germline, CDR1 MGHDK and CDR2 SYGVNS. In DNA, the CDR3 is TGTGCCAGCAGTGAAGATGAGGGAGAAGAGACCCAGTACTTC. As protein: CASSEDEGEETQYF.

This clone was counted a few times. The chain employs TRBV2 and TRBJ1-6, with TRBD1 identical over 7 bases. V was clipped by 6 bases and J by 6 bases; unmatched bases: 2. Germline V lookup: CDR1 SNHLY, CDR2 FYNNEI. This CDR3 is 13 amino acids long. The CDR3 spells CASRTGLNSPLHF. The CDR3, as DNA: TGTGCCAGCAGGACAGGGCTTAATTCACCCCTCCACTTT. Together with reference TRBV2 and TRBJ1-6, the CDR3 gives the full variable domain: EPEVTQTPSHQVTQMGQEVILRCVPISNHLYFYWYRQILGQKVEFLVSFYNNEISEKSEIFDDQFSVERPDGSNFTLKIRSTKLEDSAMYFCASRTGLNSPLHFGNGTRLTVT.

This clone occurred once. The J gene is TRBJ2-2, the V gene TRBV7-3; the D gene is possibly TRBD2 (5 bases). This CDR3 is built from 13 residues. V lost 3 bases and J 7 bases, leaving 9 bases between the germline ends. Germline V gives CDR1 SGHTA, CDR2 FQGTGA. As DNA, the CDR3 is TGTGCCAGCAGCTTTGGAGGTAGCGGGGAGCTGTTTTTT. Translating gives CASSFGGSGELFF.

This clone was detected only once. The V call is TRBV4-1, the J call TRBJ1-4; TRBD1 matches at 7 bases. The trim removed 0 bases at V and 13 bases at J, leaving 14 bases unmatched. Germline V gives CDR1 MGHRA, CDR2 YSYEKL. The CDR3 is 16 amino acids. This CDR3 is CASSQEAGTEPRALFF. In DNA, the CDR3 is TGCGCCAGCAGCCAAGAAGCCGGGACAGAGCCTAGAGCACTGTTTTTT.

The chain is built from TRBV9 and TRBJ2-3; 10 bases fit TRBD2. The ends lost 1 base at V and 0 bases at J; junction bases unmatched: 2. Germline lookup yields CDR1 SGDLS and CDR2 YYNGEE. The CDR3 loop spans 16 amino acids. The CDR3, as DNA: TGTGCCAGCAGCGTAAGTAGCGGGGGGAGCACAGATACGCAGTATTTT. Amino acid sequence: CASSVSSGGSTDTQYF.

This chain links TRBV5-6 with TRBJ1-1; D uncertain. Trimming shortened V by 3 bases and J by 1 base, and 7 bases separated the two germline ends. Germline lookup yields CDR1 SGHDT and CDR2 YYEEEE. This CDR3 has 13 residues. CDR3 DNA: TGTGCCAGCAGCTCGAGGAGGAACACTGAAGCTTTCTTT. Translating it yields CASSSRRNTEAFF.

CDR3 sequence: CASSEVSPGETDTQYF. CDR3 nucleotides: TGTGCCAGCAGTGAAGTAAGCCCCGGAGAGACAGATACGCAGTATTTT. The genes are TRBV6-1 and TRBJ2-3; the D is unclear. Germline-derived CDR1 and CDR2 are MNHNS and SASEGT. Trimming pared 1 base from V and 3 bases from J, leaving 14 bases between. The CDR3 length is 16 residues.

This chain's CDR3 is CASSVGSTDSPLHF. DNA of the CDR3: TGTGCCAGCAGCGTAGGTTCGACAGATTCACCCCTCCACTTT. The chain links TRBV9 to TRBJ1-6; D is perhaps TRBD1 (5 bases). V dropped 0 bases and J dropped 8 bases, with 9 bases sitting between them. The CDR3 extends over 14 amino acids. The V gene's germline CDR1 is SGDLS and CDR2 YYNGEE.

The V call is TRBV5-5, the J call TRBJ1-1; the D gene is possibly TRBD1 (5 bases). CDR1 is SGHKS, CDR2 YYEKEE, per germline (reference sequence). The CDR3 contains 11 residues. Trimming took 2 bases from V and 10 from J, leaving 9 bases between them. CDR3 nucleotides: TGTGCCAGCAGCTTAGGGCAGGGAGCTTTCTTT. The encoded protein is CASSLGQGAFF.

This clone was detected a few times. The chain has TRBV5-1 and TRBJ2-1, with TRBD2 matching 10 bases. CDR1 is SGHRS and CDR2 is YFSETQ in the germline V gene. This CDR3 has 16 amino acids. Trimming at V came to 3 bases and at J to 7 bases, leaving 10 bases not matched to a gene. CDR3 sequence: CASSSLTSGEINEQFF. The CDR3 DNA sequence: TGCGCCAGCAGCTCTCTAACTAGCGGGGAAATTAATGAGCAGTTCTTC.

CDR3 nucleotides: TGTGCCAGCGGGACAGGGGGTTTCAATGAGCAGTTCTTC. Its translation is CASGTGGFNEQFF. The J gene is TRBJ2-1, the V gene TRBV27; the match to TRBD1 covers 11 bases. Germline CDR1 and CDR2: MNHEY and SMNVEV (reference sequence). Trimming took 8 bases from V and 6 from J; bases not matched to a gene: 3. This CDR3 region has 13 residues.

The V gene is TRBV6-5, the J gene TRBJ2-7; the match to TRBD2 covers 8 bases. The ends lost 10 bases at V and 0 bases at J; junction bases unmatched: 8. Looked up from germline, CDR1 is MNHEY and CDR2 is SVGAGI. This CDR3 contains 14 residues. CDR3 amino acids: CATRAGASSYEQYF. The CDR3, as DNA: TGTGCCACCCGAGCGGGGGCTAGCTCCTACGAGCAGTACTTC.

This clone was observed once. The chain combines TRBV2 with TRBJ2-7, with TRBD2 matching over 8 bases. This CDR3 comprises 13 residues. Germline values: CDR1 SNHLY, CDR2 FYNNEI. The V gene end was trimmed by 4 bases and the J gene end by 4 bases; junction bases not matched to a gene: 3. CDR3 sequence reads: CASSGTSWYEQYF. In DNA form, the CDR3 reads TGTGCCAGCAGTGGGACTAGCTGGTACGAGCAGTACTTC.

The J gene is TRBJ2-7, the V gene TRBV10-3; the D gene is possibly TRBD1 (6 bases). The ends were cut back, 6 bases at V and 4 bases at J, with 19 bases in the middle. The CDR3 is 15 amino acids. The germline gives CDR1 ENHRY, CDR2 SYGVKD. This chain's CDR3 is CAIRATGTGTYEQYF. In nucleotides, the CDR3 is TGTGCCATCAGAGCTACCGGGACGGGGACATACGAGCAGTACTTC.

The gene calls are TRBV5-4 and TRBJ1-3; 9 bases agree with TRBD1. Germline-derived CDR1 and CDR2 are SGHNT and YYREEE (reference sequence). Losses at the gene ends were 0 bases for V and 3 bases for J; bases not matched to a gene: 7. There are 17 residues in the CDR3. This CDR3 reads CASSLVGQGVRGNTIYF. The DNA for the CDR3 is TGTGCCAGCAGCTTGGTGGGACAGGGAGTTCGTGGAAACACCATATATTTT.

V gene TRBV11-1 combines with J gene TRBJ2-3, with 9 bases that match TRBD2. Germline trimming cut 2 bases from V and 2 bases from J; bases unmatched to any gene: 2. The CDR3 runs to 15 residues. CDR1 SGHAT and CDR2 FQDESV come from the germline V gene (reference sequence). The CDR3 nucleotides are TGTGCCAGCAGCTTACTAGCGGGGTTCACAGATACGCAGTATTTT. As protein: CASSLLAGFTDTQYF.

The chain recombines TRBV15 with TRBJ2-1; D may be TRBD2 (6 bases). Germline V CDR1 and CDR2: LNHNV, YYDKDF (reference sequence). Trimming stripped 0 bases from V and 4 bases from J, with 10 bases between. This CDR3 is built from 15 residues. The CDR3 coding sequence is TGTGCCACCAGCAGAGATTTGGAGGGTTACAATGAGCAGTTCTTC. Translated: CATSRDLEGYNEQFF.

This rearrangement joins TRBV29-1 to TRBJ1-2, with TRBD1 matching over 7 bases. CDR1 is SQVTM and CDR2 is ANQGSEA in the germline V gene. This CDR3 comprises 13 residues. The V segment lost 3 bases and the J segment 4 bases; nucleotides outside the gene matches: 5. CDR3 region: CSVESGQSYGYTF. CDR3 in DNA: TGCAGCGTTGAGTCGGGACAGAGCTATGGCTACACCTTC.

The chain employs TRBV11-2 and TRBJ2-1; 10 nucleotides line up with TRBD1. The CDR3 loop spans 14 amino acids. Per germline, CDR1 SGHAT and CDR2 FQNNGV. Germline trimming cut 6 bases from V and 9 bases from J; bases unmatched to any gene: 8. The CDR3 protein is CASSPGQGRAEQFF. CDR3 in DNA: TGTGCCAGCAGTCCGGGACAGGGGAGAGCTGAGCAGTTCTTC.